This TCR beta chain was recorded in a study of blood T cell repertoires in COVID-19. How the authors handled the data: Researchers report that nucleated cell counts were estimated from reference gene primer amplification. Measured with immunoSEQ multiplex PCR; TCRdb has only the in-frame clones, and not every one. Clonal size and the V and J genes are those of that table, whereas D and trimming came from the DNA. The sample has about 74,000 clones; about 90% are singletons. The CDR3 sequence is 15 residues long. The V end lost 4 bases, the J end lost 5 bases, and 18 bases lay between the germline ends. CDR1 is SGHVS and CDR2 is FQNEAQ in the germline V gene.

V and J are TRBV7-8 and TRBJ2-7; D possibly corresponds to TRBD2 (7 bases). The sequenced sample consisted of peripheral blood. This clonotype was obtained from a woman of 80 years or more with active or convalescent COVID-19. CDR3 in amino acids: CASSSLGGGPDEQYF. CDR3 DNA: TGTGCCAGCAGCTCCTTAGGGGGGGGGCCGGACGAGCAGTACTTC.